This note documents a single T cell receptor beta chain sequence. This clonotype was seen many times. Its antigen has not been determined. There are no base qualities to consult, and no much larger clone falls within one base. The record originates from a study of CD8 T cells in ankylosing spondylitis (dated by TCRdb to the late 2010s). With respect to the entire study: The study set out to find disease-linked TCR variants by profiling T cell receptor beta repertoires in ankylosing spondylitis patients and healthy donors. Peripheral blood was sampled, and synovial fluid was additionally collected from ankylosing spondylitis patients. The full study cohort comprised 25 ankylosing spondylitis patients and approximately 100 healthy donors. General study outcomes and caveats: Some motif variants had previously been reported in the synovial fluid and blood of reactive arthritis patients, which suggests shared mechanisms of disease initiation. The disease-linked clones were reported as significantly enriched in matched synovial fluid samples from ankylosing spondylitis patients. Blood from ankylosing spondylitis patients appeared to be characterized by a TCR beta motif made up of under ten highly homologous amino acid variants. A CD8+ phenotype was shown by the disease-linked clones, which were found at relatively low frequencies in peripheral blood.

Relative to germline, V is 6 bases shorter and J is 6 bases shorter, with 19 bases between their ends. In the germline V gene, CDR1 corresponds to SQVTM and CDR2 to ANQGSEA. The CDR3 spans 14 residues, from the cysteine through the phenylalanine. The DNA shown is the 42-base CDR3, in frame from base 1. Sequencing was carried out with an Illumina HiSeq 2500. Quantitative 5'-RACE with molecular barcodes was used to prepare TCR beta libraries. Per the authors' processing: A new computational method, built on a probabilistic model of VDJ rearrangement, was used to identify disease-linked TCR variants. The raw public data were reprocessed by TCRdb itself: fastp quality trimming at Q25, MiXCR clonotype calling, in-frame beta chains only. Here each entry gathers all rows of one CDR3 protein and keeps the most common genes and DNA. The V and J calls and clone size are TCRdb's, not the authors'. This sample has tens of thousands of distinct CDR3 sequences in its table, and 6% of those were observed once. Jointly, the top ten make up 9.5% to 15% of the sample.

This sequence originates from a male donor with ankylosing spondylitis or in good health (not recorded which). The chain is encoded by TRBV29-1 joined to TRBJ2-3, with TRBD2 as a weak D call on 6 bases. The sequencing sample was made of blood, either unsorted or a sorted T cell fraction (not recorded which). The CDR3 protein sequence reads: CSVRGGLGGDTQYF. The DNA is TGCAGCGTCCGGGGAGGCCTGGGTGGGGATACGCAGTATTTT.